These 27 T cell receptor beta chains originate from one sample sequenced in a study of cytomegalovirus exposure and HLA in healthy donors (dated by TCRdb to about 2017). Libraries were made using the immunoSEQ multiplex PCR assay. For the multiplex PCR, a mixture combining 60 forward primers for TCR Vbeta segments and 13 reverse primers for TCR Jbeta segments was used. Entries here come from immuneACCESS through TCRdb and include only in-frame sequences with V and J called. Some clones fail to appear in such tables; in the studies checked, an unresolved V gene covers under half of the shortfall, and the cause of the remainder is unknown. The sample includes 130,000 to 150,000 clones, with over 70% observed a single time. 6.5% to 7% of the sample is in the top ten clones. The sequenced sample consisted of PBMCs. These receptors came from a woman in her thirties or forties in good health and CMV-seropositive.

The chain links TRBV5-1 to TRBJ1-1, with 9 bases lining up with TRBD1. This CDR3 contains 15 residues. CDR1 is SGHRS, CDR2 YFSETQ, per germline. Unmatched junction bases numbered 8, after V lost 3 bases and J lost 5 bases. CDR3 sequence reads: CASSWGDRDYTEAFF. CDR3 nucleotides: TGCGCCAGCAGCTGGGGGGACAGGGATTATACTGAAGCTTTCTTT.

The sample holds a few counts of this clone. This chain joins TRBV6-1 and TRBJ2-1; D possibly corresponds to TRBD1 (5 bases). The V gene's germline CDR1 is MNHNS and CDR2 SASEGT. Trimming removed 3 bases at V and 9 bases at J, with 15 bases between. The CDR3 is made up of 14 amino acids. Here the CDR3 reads CASSDPRVGGEQFF. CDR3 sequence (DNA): TGTGCCAGCAGTGACCCCAGGGTGGGTGGTGAGCAGTTCTTC.

CDR3 sequence: CASSFTRLPDTQYF. The CDR3, as DNA: TGTGCCAGCAGCTTTACTCGGTTACCAGATACGCAGTATTTT. V gene TRBV28 combines with J gene TRBJ2-3; D not resolved. Germline V gene data show CDR1 as MDHEN and CDR2 as SYDVKM. This CDR3 has 14 amino acids. Trimming stripped 6 bases from V and 4 bases from J, with 14 bases between. Full variable domain (remainder filled in from reference TRBV28 and TRBJ2-3): DVKVTQSSRYLVKRTGEKVFLECVQDMDHENMFWYRQDPGLGLRLIYFSYDVKMKEKGDIPEGYSVSREKKERFSLILESASTNQTSMYLCASSFTRLPDTQYFGPGTRLTVL.

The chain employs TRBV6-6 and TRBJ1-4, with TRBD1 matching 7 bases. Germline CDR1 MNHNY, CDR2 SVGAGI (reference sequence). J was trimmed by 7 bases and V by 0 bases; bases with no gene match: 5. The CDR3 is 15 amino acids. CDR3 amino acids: CASSYSAGGGEKLFF. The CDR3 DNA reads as TGTGCCAGCAGTTACTCGGCAGGGGGTGGTGAAAAACTGTTTTTT.

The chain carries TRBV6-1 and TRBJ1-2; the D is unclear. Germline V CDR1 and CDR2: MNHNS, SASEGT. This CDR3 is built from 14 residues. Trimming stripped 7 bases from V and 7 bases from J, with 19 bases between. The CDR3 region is CASIQPGGASGYTF. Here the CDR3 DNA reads TGTGCCAGCATTCAACCCGGCGGAGCGTCTGGCTACACCTTC.

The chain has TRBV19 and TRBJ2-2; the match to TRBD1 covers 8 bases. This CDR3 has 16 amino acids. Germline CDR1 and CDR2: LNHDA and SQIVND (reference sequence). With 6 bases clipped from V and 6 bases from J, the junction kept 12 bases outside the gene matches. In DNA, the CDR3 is TGTGCCAGTAGCGGCCGACAGGGGAGGTATGCCGGGGAGCTGTTTTTT. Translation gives CASSGRQGRYAGELFF.

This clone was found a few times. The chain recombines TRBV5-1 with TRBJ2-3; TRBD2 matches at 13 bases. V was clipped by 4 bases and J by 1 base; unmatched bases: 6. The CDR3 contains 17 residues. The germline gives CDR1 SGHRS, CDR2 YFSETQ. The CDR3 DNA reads TGCGCCAGCAGCAAAGGGACTAGCGGGGTGGGCACAGATACGCAGTATTTT. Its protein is CASSKGTSGVGTDTQYF.

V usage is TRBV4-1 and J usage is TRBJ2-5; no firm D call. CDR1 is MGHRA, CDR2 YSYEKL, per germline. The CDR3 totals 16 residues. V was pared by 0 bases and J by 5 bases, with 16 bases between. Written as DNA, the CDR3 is TGCGCCAGCAGCCAAGAAAGTCTTCGCGGCCACGAGACCCAGTACTTC. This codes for CASSQESLRGHETQYF.

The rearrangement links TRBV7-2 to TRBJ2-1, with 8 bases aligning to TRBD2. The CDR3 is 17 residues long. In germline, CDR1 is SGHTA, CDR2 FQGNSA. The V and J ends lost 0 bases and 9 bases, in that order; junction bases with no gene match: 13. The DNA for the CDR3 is TGTGCCAGCAGCTTAGCGCTCCCGGGGGGGCCTCGGGCTGAGCAGTTCTTC. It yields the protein CASSLALPGGPRAEQFF. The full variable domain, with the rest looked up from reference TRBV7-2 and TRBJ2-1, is GAGVSQSPSNKVTEKGKDVELRCDPISGHTALYWYRQSLGQGLEFLIYFQGNSAPDKSGLPSDRFSAERTGGSVSTLTIQRTQQEDSAVYLCASSLALPGGPRAEQFFGPGTRLTVL.

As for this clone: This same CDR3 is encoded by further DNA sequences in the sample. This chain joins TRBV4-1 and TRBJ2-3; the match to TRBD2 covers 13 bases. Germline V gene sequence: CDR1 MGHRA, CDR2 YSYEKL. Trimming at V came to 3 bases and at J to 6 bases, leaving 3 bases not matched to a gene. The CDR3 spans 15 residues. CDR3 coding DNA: TGCGCCAGCAGCCATCTGGGACTAGCGGGGGATACGCAGTATTTT. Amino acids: CASSHLGLAGDTQYF.

CDR3 amino acids: CASSDRGSTKLSPLHF. CDR3 nucleotide sequence: TGTGCCAGCAGCGACAGGGGTTCGACAAAATTGTCACCCCTCCACTTT. The chain links TRBV11-2 to TRBJ1-6, with TRBD1 identical over 8 bases. V gave up 5 bases and J gave up 10 bases; unmatched junction bases: 13. This CDR3 region has 16 residues. The germline gives CDR1 SGHAT, CDR2 FQNNGV. Filled out from reference TRBV11-2 and TRBJ1-6, the complete variable domain reads EAGVAQSPRYKIIEKRQSVAFWCNPISGHATLYWYQQILGQGPKLLIQFQNNGVVDDSQLPKDRFSAERLKGVDSTLKIQPAKLEDSAVYLCASSDRGSTKLSPLHFGNGTRLTVT.

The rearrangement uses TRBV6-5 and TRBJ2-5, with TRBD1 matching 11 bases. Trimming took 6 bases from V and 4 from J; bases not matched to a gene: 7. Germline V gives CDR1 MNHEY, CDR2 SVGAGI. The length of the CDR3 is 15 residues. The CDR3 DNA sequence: TGTGCCAGCAGGAGGGACAGGGGGATTTCAGAGACCCAGTACTTC. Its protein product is CASRRDRGISETQYF.

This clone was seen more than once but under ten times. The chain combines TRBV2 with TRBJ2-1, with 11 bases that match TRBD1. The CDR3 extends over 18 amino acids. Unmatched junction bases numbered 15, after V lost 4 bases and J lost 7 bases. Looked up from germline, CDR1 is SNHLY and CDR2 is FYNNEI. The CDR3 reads CASSGLGIGTGGSNEQFF. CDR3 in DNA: TGTGCCAGCAGTGGTTTAGGGATAGGGACAGGGGGGTCGAATGAGCAGTTCTTC. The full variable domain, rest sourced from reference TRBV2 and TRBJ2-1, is EPEVTQTPSHQVTQMGQEVILRCVPISNHLYFYWYRQILGQKVEFLVSFYNNEISEKSEIFDDQFSVERPDGSNFTLKIRSTKLEDSAMYFCASSGLGIGTGGSNEQFFGPGTRLTVL.

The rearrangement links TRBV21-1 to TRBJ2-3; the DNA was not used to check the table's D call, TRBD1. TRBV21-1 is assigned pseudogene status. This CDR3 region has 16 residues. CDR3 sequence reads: CASNHRDREGTDTQYF. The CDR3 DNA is TGTGCCAGCAATCACCGGGACAGGGAGGGGACAGATACGCAGTATTTT.

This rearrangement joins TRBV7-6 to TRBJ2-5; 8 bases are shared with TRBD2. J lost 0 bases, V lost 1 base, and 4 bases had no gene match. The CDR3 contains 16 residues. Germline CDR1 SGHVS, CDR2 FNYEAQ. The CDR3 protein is CASSLGRGGDQETQYF. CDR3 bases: TGTGCCAGCAGCTTAGGCCGGGGGGGCGACCAAGAGACCCAGTACTTC. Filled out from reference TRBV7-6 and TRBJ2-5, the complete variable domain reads GAGVSQSPRYKVTKRGQDVALRCDPISGHVSLYWYRQALGQGPEFLTYFNYEAQQDKSGLPNDRFSAERPEGSISTLTIQRTEQRDSAMYRCASSLGRGGDQETQYFGPGTRLLVL.

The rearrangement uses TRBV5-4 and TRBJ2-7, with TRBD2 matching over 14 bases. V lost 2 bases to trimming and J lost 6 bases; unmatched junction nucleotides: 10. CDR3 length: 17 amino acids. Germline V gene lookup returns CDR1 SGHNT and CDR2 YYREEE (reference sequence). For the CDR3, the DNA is TGTGCCAGCAGCTTAACCGGGACTAGCGGGGGCTGGGCCGAGCAGTACTTC. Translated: CASSLTGTSGGWAEQYF. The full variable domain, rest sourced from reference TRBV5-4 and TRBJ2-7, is ETGVTQSPTHLIKTRGQQVTLRCSSQSGHNTVSWYQQALGQGPQFIFQYYREEENGRGNFPPRFSGLQFPNYSSELNVNALELDDSALYLCASSLTGTSGGWAEQYFGPGTRLTVT.

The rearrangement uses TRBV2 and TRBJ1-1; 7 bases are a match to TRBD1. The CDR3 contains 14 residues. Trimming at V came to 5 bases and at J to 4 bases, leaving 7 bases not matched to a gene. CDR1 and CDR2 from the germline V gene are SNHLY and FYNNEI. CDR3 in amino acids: CASSQRQGGTEAFF. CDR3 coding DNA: TGTGCCAGCAGTCAGAGACAGGGTGGCACTGAAGCTTTCTTT.

CDR3: CASSPTDSYNSPLHF. In DNA form, the CDR3 reads TGTGCCAGCAGCCCCACCGACAGTTATAATTCACCCCTCCACTTT. The chain uses TRBV7-9 and TRBJ1-6, with D perhaps TRBD1 (5 bases). Germline-derived CDR1 and CDR2 are SEHNR and FQNEAQ (reference sequence). Trimming removed 5 bases from V and 4 bases from J, with 12 bases in between. This CDR3 is 15 amino acids long.

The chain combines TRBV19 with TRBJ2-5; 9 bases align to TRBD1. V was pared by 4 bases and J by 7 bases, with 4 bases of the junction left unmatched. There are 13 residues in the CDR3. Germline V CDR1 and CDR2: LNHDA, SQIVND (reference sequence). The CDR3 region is CASSTGTGMTQYF. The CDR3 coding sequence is TGTGCCAGTAGTACCGGGACAGGGATGACCCAGTACTTC.

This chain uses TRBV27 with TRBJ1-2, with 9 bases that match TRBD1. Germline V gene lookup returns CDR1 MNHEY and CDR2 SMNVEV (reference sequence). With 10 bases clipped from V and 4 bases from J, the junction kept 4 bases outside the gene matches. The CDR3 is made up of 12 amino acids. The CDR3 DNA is TGTGCCACCGGGACAGGGTTCTATGGCTACACCTTC. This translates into CATGTGFYGYTF.

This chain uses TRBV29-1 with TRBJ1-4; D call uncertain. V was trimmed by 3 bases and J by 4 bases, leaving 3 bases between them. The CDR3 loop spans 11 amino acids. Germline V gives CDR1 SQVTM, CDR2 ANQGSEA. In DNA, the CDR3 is TGCAGCGTTGATTATAATGAAAAACTGTTTTTT. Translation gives CSVDYNEKLFF.

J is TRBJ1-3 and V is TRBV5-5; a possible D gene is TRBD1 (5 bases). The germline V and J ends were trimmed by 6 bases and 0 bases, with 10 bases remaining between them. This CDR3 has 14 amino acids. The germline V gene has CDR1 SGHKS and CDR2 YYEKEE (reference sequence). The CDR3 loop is CASKEGHSGNTIYF. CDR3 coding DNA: TGTGCCAGCAAGGAGGGGCACTCTGGAAACACCATATATTTT.

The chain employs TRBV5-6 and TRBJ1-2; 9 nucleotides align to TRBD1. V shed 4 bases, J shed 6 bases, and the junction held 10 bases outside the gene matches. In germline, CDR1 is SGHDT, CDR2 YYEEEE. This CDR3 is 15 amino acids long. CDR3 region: CASSVRDREWHGYTF. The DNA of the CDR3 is TGTGCCAGCAGCGTACGGGACAGGGAATGGCATGGCTACACCTTC.

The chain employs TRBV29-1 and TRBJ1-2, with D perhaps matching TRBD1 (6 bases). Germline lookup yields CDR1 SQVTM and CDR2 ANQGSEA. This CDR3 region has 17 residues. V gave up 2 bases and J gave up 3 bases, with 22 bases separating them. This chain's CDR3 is CSVEYVSLDRRHYGYTF. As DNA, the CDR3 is TGCAGCGTTGAATACGTTAGTCTCGACAGGAGGCACTATGGCTACACCTTC.

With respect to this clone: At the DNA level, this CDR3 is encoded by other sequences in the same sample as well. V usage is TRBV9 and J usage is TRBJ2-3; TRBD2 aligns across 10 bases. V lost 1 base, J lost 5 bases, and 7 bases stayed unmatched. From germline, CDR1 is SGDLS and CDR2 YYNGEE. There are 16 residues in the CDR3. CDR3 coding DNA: TGTGCCAGCAGCGTATCAAGCGGGGGGGCAAAAGATACGCAGTATTTT. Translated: CASSVSSGGAKDTQYF. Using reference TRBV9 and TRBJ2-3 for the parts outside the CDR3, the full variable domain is DSGVTQTPKHLITATGQRVTLRCSPRSGDLSVYWYQQSLDQGLQFLIQYYNGEERAKGNILERFSAQQFPDLHSELNLSSLELGDSALYFCASSVSSGGAKDTQYFGPGTRLTVL.

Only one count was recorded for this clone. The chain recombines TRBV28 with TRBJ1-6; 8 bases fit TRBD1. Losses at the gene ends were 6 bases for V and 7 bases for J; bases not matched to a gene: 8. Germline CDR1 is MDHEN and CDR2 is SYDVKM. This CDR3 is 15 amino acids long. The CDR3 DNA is TGTGCCAGCAGGTCCTGGACAGGGTTGAATTCACCCCTCCACTTT. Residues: CASRSWTGLNSPLHF. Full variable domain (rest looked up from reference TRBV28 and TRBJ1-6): DVKVTQSSRYLVKRTGEKVFLECVQDMDHENMFWYRQDPGLGLRLIYFSYDVKMKEKGDIPEGYSVSREKKERFSLILESASTNQTSMYLCASRSWTGLNSPLHFGNGTRLTVT.

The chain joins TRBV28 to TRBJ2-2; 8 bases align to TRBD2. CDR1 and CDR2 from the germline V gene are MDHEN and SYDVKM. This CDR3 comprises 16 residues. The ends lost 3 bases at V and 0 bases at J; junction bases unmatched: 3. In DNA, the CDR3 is TGTGCCAGCAGTTTGAGCGGGGGCCCGAACACCGGGGAGCTGTTTTTT. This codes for CASSLSGGPNTGELFF.